This T cell receptor beta chain was profiled in a study of blood T cells in healthy people across ages. Study conclusions and caveats: Versus aged donors, long-lived donors had higher diversity and more naive CD4+ cells. Any conclusive comparison of naive versus antigen-experienced cells was prevented by using unsorted PBMCs.

V was pared by 3 bases and J by 5 bases, with 6 bases of the junction left unmatched. The CDR3 is made up of 14 amino acids. The germline gives CDR1 LGHDT, CDR2 YNNKEL (reference sequence). Peripheral blood, about 9.4 milliliters per donor, was collected. Notes on this clonotype: The antigen remains unidentified.

Then a second PCR, running about 7 to 11 cycles, was carried out with a sample-barcoded 5' primer and a J-beta primer mix. TCRdb reprocessed the 5' RACE reads with MiXCR, giving one entry per CDR3 protein. In the table there are over 1,500,000 distinct CDR3 sequences, around 48% of which are singletons. The chain couples TRBV3-1 to TRBJ2-5; TRBD1 agrees at 7 bases. This sequence originates from a woman between 35 and 50 years old in good health. Sequences were obtained from blood. The CDR3 DNA follows: TGTGCCAGCAGCCAGAAGACAGGGCCGGAGACCCAGTACTTC. It specifies CASSQKTGPETQYF.